Following are 6 T cell receptor beta chains from one sample sequenced in a study of early T cells in non-severe SARS-CoV-2 infection. TCRdb reanalysed the 5' RACE reads using MiXCR and keeps one entry per CDR3 protein. Among some 71,000 distinct CDR3 sequences listed, 9.5% were seen once. Material: whole blood. The receptor source for this set is an adult who was a healthcare worker with PCR-confirmed SARS-CoV-2 infection or an uninfected control (not recorded which).

Worth noting for this clonotype: A much larger clone differs by one base, so this may be a read error. The V call is TRBV7-9, the J call TRBJ2-3; D is uncertain. CDR3 length equals 13 residues. Germline V gene lookup returns CDR1 SEHNR and CDR2 FQNEAQ (reference sequence). Here the CDR3 reads CASSYTGTDSQYF. As DNA, the CDR3 is TGTGCCAGCAGCTACACGGGCACAGATTCGCAGTATTTT.

This clonotype was seen only a few times. The chain links TRBV7-2 to TRBJ2-1; possible D gene TRBD2, 7 bases. The CDR3 consists of 16 residues. Trimming pared 1 base from V and 3 bases from J, leaving 13 bases between. The germline V gene encodes CDR1 SGHTA and CDR2 FQGNSA. The CDR3: CASSLEGGPIYNEQFF. CDR3 DNA: TGTGCCAGCAGCTTAGAGGGGGGGCCAATCTACAATGAGCAGTTCTTC.

The chain has TRBV6-1 and TRBJ1-5; D is undetermined. There are 16 residues in the CDR3. Germline CDR1 and CDR2: MNHNS and SASEGT. V shed 0 bases and J shed 5 bases, with 14 bases lying between them. The CDR3 region has the DNA TGTGCCAGCAGTGAAGCGTTACTAGGCAGCCATCAGCCCCAGCATTTT. Encoded protein: CASSEALLGSHQPQHF.

This clonotype was detected many times. For the CDR3, the DNA is TGTGCCAGCAGCTGGGCAGGGGGCCCAGAGACCCAGTACTTC. Translated: CASSWAGGPETQYF. This sequence joins TRBV27 and TRBJ2-5; 8 positions agree with TRBD1. J lost 4 bases, V lost 6 bases, and 7 bases had no gene match. This CDR3 is 14 amino acids long. Germline V CDR1 and CDR2: MNHEY, SMNVEV (reference sequence).

This clonotype was observed many times. This chain uses TRBV11-1 with TRBJ2-1; D call uncertain. Between the trimmed V and J ends, which lost 3 bases and 3 bases, there was a span of 6 bases. The CDR3 sequence is 13 residues long. Looked up from germline, CDR1 is SGHAT and CDR2 is FQDESV (reference sequence). Here the CDR3 reads CASSFDYYNEQFF. CDR3 sequence (DNA): TGTGCCAGCAGCTTCGATTACTACAATGAGCAGTTCTTC.

This clonotype was recorded many times. The V and J genes are TRBV6-5 and TRBJ1-6; possible D gene TRBD1, 6 bases. Germline CDR1 reads MNHEY; CDR2 reads SVGAGI. CDR3 length: 14 amino acids. Trimming pared 6 bases from V and 8 bases from J, leaving 14 bases between. The CDR3 DNA follows: TGTGCCAGCAGGTCGACACCAGGGGATTCACCCCTCCACTTT. It codes for CASRSTPGDSPLHF.